These T cell receptor beta chains were read from a single sample in a study of shared clonotypes between healthy human individuals. Here immunoSEQ multiplex PCR was the method, and the copy in TCRdb shows in-frame clones only, minus some. This table holds some 2,500,000 clones, around 92% found once. Material: naive CD4+ T cells from PBMCs. The receptor source for this set is a man in his late teens or twenties in good health. Some clones in this sample may be carry-over from other donors' samples. The CDR3 runs from the conserved cysteine through the conserved F or W.

>TRBV7-2|TRBJ2-2
CASSLGWIAGHTGELFF
>TRBV2|TRBJ1-2
CASSGVRANYGYTF
>TRBV28|TRBJ2-5
CASSFGTAPRGQETQYF
>TRBV7-9|TRBJ2-7
CASSLAGLFYEQYF
>TRBV11-2|TRBJ2-3
CASSPSTDTQYF
>TRBV4-2|TRBJ2-1
CASSQDRQYNEQFF
>TRBV7-2|TRBJ2-7
CASSLGSSGRSAYEQYF
>TRBV6-1|TRBJ1-5
CASSEAPSSFQPQHF
>TRBV18|TRBJ2-7
CASSSGTAKYEQYF
>TRBV28|TRBJ2-7
CASSSFLRASASTYEQYF
>TRBV30|TRBJ1-3
CAWTVGGATWSGNTIYF
>TRBV29-1|TRBJ2-7
CSVAPQRGRSEQYF
>TRBV28|TRBJ2-3
CASTPGTGSTDTQYF
>TRBV2|TRBJ1-4
CASSAEGGKGEKLFF
>TRBV9|TRBJ2-2
CASSLPNIETRPWNTGELFF
>TRBV7-6|TRBJ2-3
CASSLGGAGSADTQYF
>TRBV6-1|TRBJ2-7
CASNIQGEGSYEQYF
>TRBV6-1|TRBJ1-2
CASSESGTGLYGYTF
>TRBV6-4|TRBJ2-7
CASSRGKWVGSYEQYF
>TRBV30|TRBJ2-7
CAWNPGLGPYEQYF
>TRBV2|TRBJ2-7
CASRRGDSYEQYF
>TRBV28|TRBJ2-5
CASSFLIELAGGFETQYF
>TRBV28|TRBJ1-3
CASSLSGGPGNTIYF
>TRBV4-3|TRBJ2-7
CASSQDVGTSGRSSYEQYF
>TRBV19|TRBJ1-5
CASSLPGQGSNQPQHF
>TRBV9|TRBJ1-5
CASSGGTGNSNQPQHF
>TRBV9|TRBJ2-7
CASSGAPPFYEQYF
>TRBV7-9|TRBJ2-1
CASSLRTSGNNEQFF
>TRBV4-3|TRBJ1-3
CASSHLAPQGSGNTIYF
>TRBV7-2|TRBJ1-2
CASSMSTNYGYTF
>TRBV28|TRBJ2-2
CASSLRTGGTGELFF
>TRBV9|TRBJ2-7
CASSPAPGQADLNYEQYF
>TRBV9|TRBJ1-1
CASSALDGVNTEAFF
>TRBV5-1|TRBJ1-3
CASSFSDSSGNTIYF
>TRBV28|TRBJ1-1
CASRGYPGDGAEAFF
>TRBV7-3|TRBJ2-3
CASSLGSADTQYF
>TRBV5-6|TRBJ2-1
CASSRTHNEQFF
>TRBV27|TRBJ2-2
CASSPPPRLAPNTGELFF
>TRBV29-1|TRBJ2-7
CSVKQGAYEQYF
>TRBV10-3|TRBJ2-1
CAIRTRTGNEQFF
>TRBV19|TRBJ2-7
CASSPREGNSYEQYF
>TRBV6-1|TRBJ2-1
CASSDASRGGYNEQFF
>TRBV25-1|TRBJ2-3
CASSESSGFTQYF
>TRBV6-5|TRBJ2-5
CASSLVAPAQYF
>TRBV6-1|TRBJ1-2
CATTAFSPYGYTF
>TRBV5-1|TRBJ2-3
CASTAGGPDTQYF
>TRBV5-6|TRBJ2-3
CASSLLWTGSTDTQYF
>TRBV2|TRBJ1-5
CASRASQPQHF
>TRBV2|TRBJ2-7
CASLRGLGYEQYF
>TRBV5-1|TRBJ1-1
CASSLEGQTEAFF
>TRBV6-6|TRBJ1-2
CASSLEGGLYGYTF
>TRBV25-1|TRBJ2-7
CASSVTGGIHEQYF
>TRBV6-1|TRBJ2-6
CASSEGRRGANVLTF
>TRBV18|TRBJ2-7
CASSPRPYEQYF
>TRBV25-1|TRBJ2-7
CASGRGTYEQYF
>TRBV4-2|TRBJ2-3
CASSQEIFTNTQYF
>TRBV4-3|TRBJ1-6
CASSQGGTVGSPLHF
>TRBV2|TRBJ1-1
CASNPAMGRMNTEAFF
>TRBV5-5|TRBJ1-5
CASSLGVQGRAQHF